The T cell receptor (beta chain) described here comes from a study of blood T cell repertoires in COVID-19. Across the study: Sites in the United States, Italy and Spain provided acute and convalescent COVID-19 samples.

Method: immunoSEQ multiplex PCR; TCRdb's copy keeps in-frame clones and lacks some. Among about 320,000 clones, approximately 81% were seen once, and the ten largest hold around 2%. Those who participated ranged in age from roughly 18 to 90 years and resided in about two dozen US areas. Participants reported their clinical history, and cohort assignment relied on those reports. Up to 2 weeks before entering the study, exposed participants had met a COVID-19 case. The CDR3 covers 13 residues. Trimming took off 0 bases at V and 5 bases at J, with 7 bases between the two ends. Germline loops: CDR1 PRHDT, CDR2 FYEKMQ (reference sequence).

The chain couples TRBV13 to TRBJ1-2; tentative D call: TRBD1 (5 bases). Sequenced: PBMCs or T cells enriched from blood (not recorded which). The receptor's source is a woman in her thirties who had been exposed to COVID-19. This CDR3 reads CASSLGGTYGYTF. CDR3 DNA sequence: TGTGCCAGCAGCTTAGGGGGGACTTATGGCTACACCTTC.